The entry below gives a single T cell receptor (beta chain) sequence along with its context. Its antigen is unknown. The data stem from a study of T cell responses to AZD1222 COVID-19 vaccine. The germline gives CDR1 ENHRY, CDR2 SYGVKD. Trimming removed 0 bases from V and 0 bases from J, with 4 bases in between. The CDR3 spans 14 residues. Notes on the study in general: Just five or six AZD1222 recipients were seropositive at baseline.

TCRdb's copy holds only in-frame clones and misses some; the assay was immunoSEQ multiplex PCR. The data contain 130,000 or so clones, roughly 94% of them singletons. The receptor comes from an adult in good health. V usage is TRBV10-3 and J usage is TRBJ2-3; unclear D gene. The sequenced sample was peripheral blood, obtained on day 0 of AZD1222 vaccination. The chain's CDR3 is CAISESTSTDTQYF. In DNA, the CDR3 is TGTGCCATCAGTGAGTCGACTAGCACAGATACGCAGTATTTT.